One sample yielded the 26 T cell receptor beta chains listed below, sequenced in a study of T-cell memory formation after mild COVID-19 (dated by TCRdb to the early 2020s). Library method: 5' RACE. Sequencing took place on an Illumina NovaSeq 6000. Clones were called with MiXCR by TCRdb after fastp trimmed the public reads at Q25, and only in-frame beta chains were retained. Entries that share a CDR3 protein sequence are merged under the most common genes and DNA. In all, the sample holds around 300,000 distinct CDR3 sequences, and 12% to 15% of those were seen once. About 20% of the sample is taken by the ten largest. The source material was PBMCs or a T cell subset sorted from them (not recorded which). The receptor source for this set is a young man who had mild COVID-19 (a few samples of this study predate the infection). The sample titles of this study are shuffled in the database, so cell type and time point are left out; the donor was told from shared clones.

In its sample, this clonotype was seen a few times. The chain combines TRBV14 with TRBJ2-7, with 7 nucleotides matching TRBD2. Germline CDR1 SGHDN, CDR2 FVKESK. There are 15 residues in the CDR3. V trimming: 6 bases; J trimming: 0 bases; junction bases outside the gene matches: 8. This chain's CDR3 is CASSQTGTTSYEQYF. The DNA of the CDR3 is TGTGCCAGCAGTCAAACCGGGACTACCTCCTACGAGCAGTACTTC.

There are a few counts of this clonotype. The gene calls are TRBV20-1 and TRBJ1-4, with D perhaps TRBD1 (5 bases). The CDR3 is 13 amino acids. Germline CDR1 and CDR2: DFQATT and SNEGSKA (reference sequence). The V end was cut by 6 bases, the J end by 7 bases, with 15 bases between. The chain's CDR3 is CSAASGPGEKLFF. CDR3 sequence (DNA): TGCAGTGCCGCCTCAGGGCCCGGTGAAAAACTGTTTTTT.

This clonotype has a handful of counts. This chain joins TRBV4-1 and TRBJ1-2; the D gene is possibly TRBD1 (5 bases). Deletions cut 3 bases from V and 5 bases from J, with 16 bases between. This CDR3 comprises 15 residues. Germline V gene lookup returns CDR1 MGHRA and CDR2 YSYEKL. The CDR3 sequence is CASSQRESAGYGYTF. The DNA of the CDR3 is TGCGCCAGCAGCCAGAGAGAGTCGGCAGGGTATGGCTACACCTTC.

This clonotype has just a few counts. The chain employs TRBV12-3 or TRBV12-4 and TRBJ2-3, with 8 bases lining up with TRBD2. J lost 9 bases, V lost 2 bases, and 7 bases had no gene match. This CDR3 region has 14 residues. The CDR3 sequence is CASSLSGGAFTQYF. The DNA for the CDR3 is TGTGCCAGCAGTTTAAGCGGGGGAGCCTTCACGCAGTATTTT.

This clonotype has a count of ten or more. This chain connects TRBV7-9 to TRBJ2-1; 7 bases agree with TRBD2. The germline V gene encodes CDR1 SEHNR and CDR2 FQNEAQ (reference sequence). CDR3 length: 14 residues. The junction had 6 bases not matched to a gene; V was cut back by 10 bases and J by 0 bases. CDR3 sequence: CATTGGGSYNEQFF. The CDR3 bases are TGTGCCACCACGGGGGGAGGCTCCTACAATGAGCAGTTCTTC.

This clonotype appeared many times. Compared with germline, one end of the junction differs, possibly owing to a read error. CDR3 protein: CASSFSGLQGTQYF. The CDR3 bases are TGTGCCAGCAGCTTCTCTGGACTTCAAGGGACCCAGTACTTC. The V call is TRBV7-2, the J call TRBJ2-5, with D tentatively TRBD2 (5 bases). From germline, CDR1 is SGHTA and CDR2 FQGNSA. This CDR3 comprises 14 residues.

The chain carries TRBV12-3 or TRBV12-4 and TRBJ2-3; 7 positions match TRBD1. There are 14 residues in the CDR3. With 8 bases clipped from V and 0 bases from J, the junction kept 5 bases outside the gene matches. In nucleotides, the CDR3 is TGTGCCAGCCGCCAGGGGGAGAGCACAGATACGCAGTATTTT. Translating gives CASRQGESTDTQYF.

The chain is built from TRBV20-1 and TRBJ1-2, with 8 bases lining up with TRBD1. V gave up 0 bases and J gave up 8 bases; unmatched junction bases: 8. There are 14 residues in the CDR3. CDR1 and CDR2 (germline): DFQATT, SNEGSKA (reference sequence). The CDR3 reads CSARDRTRGQGYTF. The CDR3 DNA is TGCAGTGCTAGAGATCGAACCAGGGGGCAGGGCTACACCTTC.

This clonotype has only a few counts. The chain links TRBV2 to TRBJ2-3; unclear D gene. Per germline, CDR1 SNHLY and CDR2 FYNNEI. The CDR3 consists of 13 residues. Trimming cost V 4 bases and J 5 bases, with 10 bases left between them. CDR3 nucleotide sequence: TGTGCCAGCAGTGGTGGGAATAAAGATACGCAGTATTTT. Translation gives CASSGGNKDTQYF. The full variable domain, with the rest looked up from reference TRBV2 and TRBJ2-3, is EPEVTQTPSHQVTQMGQEVILRCVPISNHLYFYWYRQILGQKVEFLVSFYNNEISEKSEIFDDQFSVERPDGSNFTLKIRSTKLEDSAMYFCASSGGNKDTQYFGPGTRLTVL.

The chain joins TRBV27 to TRBJ1-2, with D unresolved. The V and J ends lost 2 bases and 4 bases respectively, with 14 bases between them. Per germline, CDR1 MNHEY and CDR2 SMNVEV (reference sequence). This CDR3 is 15 amino acids long. Written as DNA, the CDR3 is TGTGCCAGCAGTTTAGGGGTAGGGAACGGCTATGGCTACACCTTC. Its protein is CASSLGVGNGYGYTF.

CDR3 bases: TGCAGTGCTAGAGAGGCGGGATTCACTGAAGCTTTCTTT. Amino acid sequence: CSAREAGFTEAFF. V is TRBV20-1 and J is TRBJ1-1; D is undetermined. The germline V gene encodes CDR1 DFQATT and CDR2 SNEGSKA (reference sequence). V gave up 0 bases and J gave up 4 bases, with 9 bases separating them. The CDR3 is 13 residues long.

This clonotype was observed a few times. The chain has TRBV15 and TRBJ1-2; D may be TRBD1 (5 bases). The V and J ends lost 0 bases and 4 bases respectively, with 12 bases between them. The CDR3 is made up of 15 amino acids. CDR1 is LNHNV and CDR2 is YYDKDF in the germline V gene (reference sequence). CDR3 residues: CATSRDLQVIYGYTF. In DNA, the CDR3 is TGTGCCACCAGCAGAGATTTACAGGTCATCTATGGCTACACCTTC.

This clonotype appeared many times. The chain links TRBV4-1 to TRBJ1-2, with D tentatively TRBD1 (5 bases). Germline V gene data show CDR1 as MGHRA and CDR2 as YSYEKL. The CDR3 spans 14 residues. The V and J ends lost 1 base and 6 bases respectively, with 12 bases between them. The CDR3 protein is CASSQGLGGNGYTF. The CDR3 DNA follows: TGCGCCAGCAGCCAAGGGTTGGGGGGAAATGGCTACACCTTC.

The gene calls are TRBV7-2 and TRBJ1-1; no firm D call. The V end was cut by 0 bases, the J end by 8 bases, with 13 bases between. CDR1 is SGHTA and CDR2 is FQGNSA in the germline V gene. This CDR3 is 14 amino acids long. This CDR3 reads CASSLAHQGAEAFF. In nucleotides, the CDR3 is TGTGCCAGCAGCTTAGCGCATCAAGGTGCGGAAGCTTTCTTT.

This clonotype was counted ten times or more. The rearrangement uses TRBV7-9 and TRBJ1-1, with 7 bases identical to TRBD1. CDR1 and CDR2 (germline): SEHNR, FQNEAQ (reference sequence). CDR3 length: 17 residues. The trim removed 4 bases at V and 0 bases at J, leaving 11 bases unmatched. The CDR3 sequence: CASSSRGADPMNTEAFF. For the CDR3, the DNA is TGTGCCAGCAGCTCCAGGGGGGCTGACCCCATGAACACTGAAGCTTTCTTT.

This rearrangement joins TRBV7-3 to TRBJ1-1; D may be TRBD1 (5 bases). The CDR3 sequence is 15 residues long. The germline CDR1 and CDR2 sequences are SGHTA and FQGTGA. V shed 0 bases and J shed 1 base, with 9 bases lying between them. CDR3 DNA: TGTGCCAGCAGCTTAACGGGGCAGGGGAACACTGAAGCTTTCTTT. It translates to CASSLTGQGNTEAFF.

The chain carries TRBV12-3 or TRBV12-4 and TRBJ2-5; possible D gene TRBD1, 6 bases. The CDR3 runs to 14 residues. Trimming took 5 bases from V and 1 from J, leaving 11 bases between them. CDR3 amino acids: CASSPRQVQETQYF. The CDR3 region has the DNA TGTGCCAGCAGTCCGCGACAGGTCCAAGAGACCCAGTACTTC.

J is TRBJ1-4 and V is TRBV7-2; no reliable D call. The CDR3 is made up of 15 amino acids. With 4 bases removed from V and 0 bases from J, the gap between germline ends came to 9 bases. The germline gives CDR1 SGHTA, CDR2 FQGNSA. Here the CDR3 reads CASSSLMATNEKLFF. In nucleotides, the CDR3 is TGTGCCAGCAGCTCGCTGATGGCAACTAATGAAAAACTGTTTTTT.

The sample holds a few counts of this clonotype. The chain uses TRBV29-1 and TRBJ2-1; D possibly corresponds to TRBD2 (7 bases). This CDR3 spans 14 amino acids. V gave up 2 bases and J gave up 8 bases, with 16 bases separating them. CDR1 SQVTM and CDR2 ANQGSEA come from the germline V gene. CDR3 protein: CSVESGVGGDEQFF. The CDR3 bases are TGCAGCGTTGAATCGGGTGTAGGGGGGGATGAGCAGTTCTTC.

The chain combines TRBV2 with TRBJ1-6, with D maybe TRBD1 (5 bases). Trimming cost V 4 bases and J 6 bases, with 7 bases left between them. This CDR3 has 13 residues. Germline CDR1 is SNHLY and CDR2 is FYNNEI. The CDR3 sequence is CASSAGLNSPLHF. In nucleotides, the CDR3 is TGTGCCAGCAGTGCGGGACTTAATTCACCCCTCCACTTT.

This chain links TRBV29-1 with TRBJ2-5; 7 positions agree with TRBD1. Looked up from germline, CDR1 is SQVTM and CDR2 is ANQGSEA. V lost 7 bases and J lost 1; bases outside the gene matches: 3. This CDR3 is built from 12 residues. CDR3 in DNA: TGCAGCGCCGACAGGGTCCAAGAGACCCAGTACTTC. It is translated as CSADRVQETQYF.

A few counts support this clonotype. The gene calls are TRBV2 and TRBJ2-5, with TRBD2 matching 7 bases. V trimming: 10 bases; J trimming: 1 base; junction bases outside the gene matches: 6. Germline V gene data show CDR1 as SNHLY and CDR2 as FYNNEI. The length of the CDR3 is 13 residues. CDR3 residues: CAKGTIGQETQYF. The CDR3 bases are TGTGCCAAAGGGACTATAGGCCAAGAGACCCAGTACTTC.

The chain employs TRBV4-1 and TRBJ2-7; D possibly uses TRBD1 or TRBD2 (6 bases each). V lost 1 base to trimming and J lost 0 bases, with 19 bases between them. Germline CDR1 is MGHRA and CDR2 is YSYEKL. This CDR3 comprises 18 residues. CDR3 coding DNA: TGCGCCAGCAGCCAAGGGAGGGCGACAGGCGGTAGCTCCTACGAGCAGTACTTC. The encoded protein is CASSQGRATGGSSYEQYF.

This clonotype has only a few counts. The V call is TRBV4-2, the J call TRBJ2-6, with D hard to call. The V gene lost 3 bases and the J gene lost 0 bases, with 3 bases spanning the gap. Germline-derived CDR1 and CDR2 are LGHNA and YNFKEQ. This CDR3 region has 14 residues. The CDR3: CASSHTSGANVLTF. CDR3 nucleotide sequence: TGTGCCAGCAGCCACACCTCTGGGGCCAACGTCCTGACTTTC.

The chain recombines TRBV12-3 or TRBV12-4 with TRBJ1-3; 10 bases are shared with TRBD1. This CDR3 is 15 amino acids long. The J segment lost 6 bases and the V segment lost 6 bases, leaving 8 bases of the junction unmatched. DNA of the CDR3: TGTGCCAGCAGGCCCGGGACAGGGGTAGCAAACACCATATATTTT. This encodes CASRPGTGVANTIYF.

The chain uses TRBV6-1 and TRBJ2-4; D not certain. The V end lost 3 bases, the J end lost 1 base, and 7 bases lay between the germline ends. This CDR3 has 14 residues. The V gene's germline CDR1 is MNHNS and CDR2 SASEGT. CDR3 amino acids: CASSERYAKNIQYF. The DNA of the CDR3 is TGTGCCAGCAGTGAGAGGTACGCCAAAAACATTCAGTACTTC.